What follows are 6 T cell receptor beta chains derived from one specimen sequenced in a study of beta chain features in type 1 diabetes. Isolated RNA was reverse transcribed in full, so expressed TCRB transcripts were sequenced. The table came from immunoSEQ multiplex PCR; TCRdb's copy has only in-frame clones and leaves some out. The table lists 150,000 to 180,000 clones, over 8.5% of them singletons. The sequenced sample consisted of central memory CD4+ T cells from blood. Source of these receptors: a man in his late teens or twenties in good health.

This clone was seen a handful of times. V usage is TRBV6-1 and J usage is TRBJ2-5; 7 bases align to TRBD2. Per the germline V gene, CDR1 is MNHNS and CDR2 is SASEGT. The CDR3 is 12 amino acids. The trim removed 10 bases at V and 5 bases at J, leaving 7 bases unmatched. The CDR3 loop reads CATAHGGETQYF. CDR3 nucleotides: TGTGCCACGGCACACGGGGGGGAGACCCAGTACTTC.

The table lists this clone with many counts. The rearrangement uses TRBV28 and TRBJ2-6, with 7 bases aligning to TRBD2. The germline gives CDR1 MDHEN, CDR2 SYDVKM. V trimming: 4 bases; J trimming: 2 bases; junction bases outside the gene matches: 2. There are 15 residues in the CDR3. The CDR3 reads CASSWEGAGANVLTF. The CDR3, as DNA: TGTGCCAGCAGTTGGGAGGGCGCTGGGGCCAACGTCCTGACTTTC.

In nucleotides, the CDR3 is TGTGCCAGCACCAGCACAGATACGCAGTATTTT. Translation gives CASTSTDTQYF. The chain combines TRBV5-4 with TRBJ2-3; no firm D call. This CDR3 spans 11 amino acids. Trimming removed 6 bases at V and 0 bases at J, with 2 bases between. Germline CDR1 reads SGHNT; CDR2 reads YYREEE (reference sequence). Supplemented by reference TRBV5-4 and TRBJ2-3, the full variable domain reads ETGVTQSPTHLIKTRGQQVTLRCSSQSGHNTVSWYQQALGQGPQFIFQYYREEENGRGNFPPRFSGLQFPNYSSELNVNALELDDSALYLCASTSTDTQYFGPGTRLTVL.

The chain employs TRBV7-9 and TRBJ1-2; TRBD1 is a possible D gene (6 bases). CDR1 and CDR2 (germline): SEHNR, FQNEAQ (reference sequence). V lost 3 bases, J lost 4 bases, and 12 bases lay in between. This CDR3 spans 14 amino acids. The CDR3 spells CASSFGTSLYGYTF. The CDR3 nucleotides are TGTGCCAGCAGCTTCGGGACAAGCCTCTATGGCTACACCTTC.

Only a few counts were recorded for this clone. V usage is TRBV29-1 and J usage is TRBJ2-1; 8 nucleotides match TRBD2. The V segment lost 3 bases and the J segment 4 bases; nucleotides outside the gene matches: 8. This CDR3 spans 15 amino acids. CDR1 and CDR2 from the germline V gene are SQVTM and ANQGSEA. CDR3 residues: CSVDAGRGRYNEQFF. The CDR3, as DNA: TGCAGCGTTGACGCCGGGAGGGGCAGATACAATGAGCAGTTCTTC.

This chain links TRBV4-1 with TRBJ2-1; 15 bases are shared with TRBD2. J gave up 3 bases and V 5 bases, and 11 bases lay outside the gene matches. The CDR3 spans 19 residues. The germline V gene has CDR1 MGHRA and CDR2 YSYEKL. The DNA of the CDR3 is TGCGCCAGCAGCAAACCGTTTCCGGGACTAGCGGGAGGCTACAATGAGCAGTTCTTC. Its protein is CASSKPFPGLAGGYNEQFF.